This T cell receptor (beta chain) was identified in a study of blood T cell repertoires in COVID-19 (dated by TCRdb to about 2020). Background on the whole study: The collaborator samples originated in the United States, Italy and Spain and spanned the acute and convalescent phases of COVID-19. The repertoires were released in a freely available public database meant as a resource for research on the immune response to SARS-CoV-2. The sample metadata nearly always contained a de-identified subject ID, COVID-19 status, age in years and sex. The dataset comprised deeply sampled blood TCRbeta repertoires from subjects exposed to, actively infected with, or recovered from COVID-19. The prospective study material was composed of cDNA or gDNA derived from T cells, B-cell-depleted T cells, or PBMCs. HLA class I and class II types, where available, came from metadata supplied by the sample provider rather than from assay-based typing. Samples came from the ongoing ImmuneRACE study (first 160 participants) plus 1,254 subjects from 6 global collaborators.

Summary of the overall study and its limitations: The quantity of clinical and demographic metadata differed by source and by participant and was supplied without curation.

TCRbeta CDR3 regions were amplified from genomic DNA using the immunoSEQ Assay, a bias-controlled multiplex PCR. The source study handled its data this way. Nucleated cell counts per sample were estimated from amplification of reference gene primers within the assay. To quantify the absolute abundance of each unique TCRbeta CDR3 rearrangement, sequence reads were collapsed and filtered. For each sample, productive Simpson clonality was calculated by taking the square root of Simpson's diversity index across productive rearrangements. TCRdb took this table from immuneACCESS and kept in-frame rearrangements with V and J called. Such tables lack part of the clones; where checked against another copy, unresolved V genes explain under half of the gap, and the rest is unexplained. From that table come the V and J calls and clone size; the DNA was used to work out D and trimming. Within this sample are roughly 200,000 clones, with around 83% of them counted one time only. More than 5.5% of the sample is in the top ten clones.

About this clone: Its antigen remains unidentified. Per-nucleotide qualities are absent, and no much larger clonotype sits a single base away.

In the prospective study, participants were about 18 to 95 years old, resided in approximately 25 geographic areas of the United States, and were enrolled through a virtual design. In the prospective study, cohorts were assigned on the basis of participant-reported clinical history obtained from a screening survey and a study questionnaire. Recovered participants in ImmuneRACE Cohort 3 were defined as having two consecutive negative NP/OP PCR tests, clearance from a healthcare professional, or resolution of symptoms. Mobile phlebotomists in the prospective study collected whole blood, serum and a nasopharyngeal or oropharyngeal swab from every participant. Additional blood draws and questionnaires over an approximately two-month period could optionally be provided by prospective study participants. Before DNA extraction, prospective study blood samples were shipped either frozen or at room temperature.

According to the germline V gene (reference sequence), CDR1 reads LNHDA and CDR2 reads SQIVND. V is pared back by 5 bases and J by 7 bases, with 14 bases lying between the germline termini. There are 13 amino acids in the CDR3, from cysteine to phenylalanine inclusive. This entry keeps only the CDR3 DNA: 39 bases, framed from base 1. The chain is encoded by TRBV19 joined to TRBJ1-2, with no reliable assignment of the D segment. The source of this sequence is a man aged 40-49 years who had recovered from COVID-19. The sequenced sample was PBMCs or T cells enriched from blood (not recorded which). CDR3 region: CASSQDGRGGYTF. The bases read TGTGCCAGTAGTCAGGACGGGCGGGGTGGCTACACCTTC.